This entry features one TCR beta chain sequence. The data stem from a study of blood T cell repertoires in COVID-19. The data were produced by immunoSEQ multiplex PCR, yet TCRdb's version contains in-frame clones alone and is incomplete. The sample contains roughly 180,000 clones, 83% of which appear only once. Germline trimming cut 2 bases from V and 0 bases from J; bases unmatched to any gene: 7. The CDR3 loop spans 17 amino acids. The germline CDR1 and CDR2 sequences are MGHRA and YSYEKL. In terms of age and location, participants ranged from about 18 to 89 years and lived in under 30 US areas. The sample comprised PBMCs or T cells enriched from blood (not recorded which). The clonotype was recovered from a woman aged 45 to 65 who had recovered from COVID-19. V gene TRBV4-1 combines with J gene TRBJ1-3; 7 nucleotides align to TRBD1. DNA for the CDR3: TGCGCCAGCAGCCAACCGGAACAGGGGAGCTCTGGAAACACCATATATTTT. It yields the protein CASSQPEQGSSGNTIYF.